These T cell receptor beta chains were read from a single sample in a study of T cells in Graves' hyperthyroidism and ophthalmopathy. From the multiplex PCR reads, TCRdb called clonotypes with MiXCR, one entry per CDR3 protein. Of approximately 560,000 distinct CDR3 sequences listed, 15% to 18% are singletons. Sequenced: blood. The receptor set was obtained from a woman in her twenties or thirties with Graves' hyperthyroidism. Each CDR3 is given with its conserved first and last residue. The D gene is left open where the match is weak. Expanded clones are given a class, and other clones once, few, many or no size at all.

v_call	d_call	j_call	clone_size	cdr3_nt	cdr3_aa
TRBV30	-	TRBJ1-4	-	TGTGCCTGGAGTGCCCAGGGCGAAAAACTGTTTTTT	CAWSAQGEKLFF
TRBV18	TRBD2	TRBJ2-3	-	TGTGCCAGCTCACCCCTCCCCACGGGAGGGTCCACAGATACGCAGTATTTT	CASSPLPTGGSTDTQYF
TRBV7-6	-	TRBJ1-2	-	TGTGCCAGCAGCTTAGATCGGGGGACCCTTGGCTACACCTTC	CASSLDRGTLGYTF
TRBV2	TRBD2	TRBJ2-2	many	TGTGCCAGCAGTGAACGGACTAGCATCGCGAACACCGGGGAGCTGTTTTTT	CASSERTSIANTGELFF
TRBV3-1	-	TRBJ2-5	many	TGTGCCAGCAGCCAAGAAGGGTTGGAGACCCAGTACTTC	CASSQEGLETQYF
TRBV30	-	TRBJ2-1	many	TGTGCCTGGTTTCTCCCCTCTACTTACAATGAGCAGTTCTTC	CAWFLPSTYNEQFF
TRBV7-2	TRBD2	TRBJ2-1	many	TGTGCCAGCAGCTTAAAAAAGGGAGGACTAGGTTACAATGAGCAGTTCTTC	CASSLKKGGLGYNEQFF
TRBV9	TRBD1	TRBJ1-2	many	TGTGCCAGCAGCGACGGCCGGGACAGCGCTAACTATGGCTACACCTTC	CASSDGRDSANYGYTF
TRBV5-1	-	TRBJ1-6	-	TGCGCCAGCAGCTTGGGGCAGCTAAATAATTCACCCCTCCACTTT	CASSLGQLNNSPLHF
TRBV20-1	TRBD2	TRBJ2-1	-	TGCAGTGCTAGAGATCGGATCGGGGAGGGCCCCAATGAGCAGTTCTTC	CSARDRIGEGPNEQFF
TRBV20-1	-	TRBJ1-4	few	TGCAGTGCTTGGCGGACAAATGAAAAACTGTTTTTT	CSAWRTNEKLFF
TRBV27	TRBD2	TRBJ2-1	once	TGTGCCAGCAGTTTAGTCTCTAGCGGGAGTGTACATGAGCAGTTCTTC	CASSLVSSGSVHEQFF
TRBV29-1	TRBD1	TRBJ1-2	many	TGCAGCGTTGCGGGACAGAACTTCTATGGCTACACCTTC	CSVAGQNFYGYTF
TRBV3-1	-	TRBJ2-1	many	TGTGCCAGCAGCCGCAGCGGGTGGGGGCAAGGGAATGAGCAGTTCTTC	CASSRSGWGQGNEQFF
TRBV30	TRBD2	TRBJ2-1	many	TGTGCCTGGAGTGGACGGGAGGCCCAGTTCTTC	CAWSGREAQFF
TRBV20-1	-	TRBJ2-2	few	TGCAGTGCTCGCTCCCCACGTCAGGCGAACACCGGGGAGCTGTTTTTT	CSARSPRQANTGELFF
TRBV7-2	TRBD2	TRBJ2-7	few	TGTGCCAGCAGCTTGGAGAGCGGGGGTTCCTACGAGCAGTACTTC	CASSLESGGSYEQYF
TRBV24-1	-	TRBJ2-2	few	TGTGCCACCAGTGACGCGGGGACCGGGGAGCTGTTTTTT	CATSDAGTGELFF
TRBV27	TRBD2	TRBJ2-1	-	TGTGCCAGCTATAAGCGGGAGGCGAATTACAATGAGCAGTTCTTC	CASYKREANYNEQFF
TRBV28	TRBD1	TRBJ2-7	many	TGTGCCACGGGACAGGAAAGCCCCTACGAGCAGTACTTC	CATGQESPYEQYF
TRBV5-1	-	TRBJ2-3	many	TGCGCCAGCAGCTTTCCCACCAACACAGATACGCAGTATTTT	CASSFPTNTDTQYF
TRBV11-2	-	TRBJ2-7	many	TGTGCCAGCAGCACTGGGAAGACCTACGAGCAGTACTTC	CASSTGKTYEQYF
TRBV20-1	-	TRBJ1-1	few	TGCAGTGCAACGAGAAGGAACACTGAAGCTTTCTTT	CSATRRNTEAFF
TRBV20-1	TRBD1	TRBJ2-2	-	TGCGGTGCTAGGCCCCGACAGGGCGCAAGGGCCGGGGAGCTGTTTTTT	CGARPRQGARAGELFF
TRBV7-6	-	TRBJ1-2	few	TGTGCCAGCTCAATGTCGGGGTCCTATGGCTACACCTTC	CASSMSGSYGYTF
TRBV29-1	-	TRBJ2-7	-	TGCAGCGTTCTGACGGGTACCGGCTACGAGCAGTACTTC	CSVLTGTGYEQYF
TRBV20-1	-	TRBJ2-4	-	TGCAGTGCTAGAGAGGCGGGTTTTAAAAACATTCAGTACTTC	CSAREAGFKNIQYF
TRBV7-9	-	TRBJ1-2	few	TGTGCCAGCAGCCTCCGGCGGGGAGGGAATGGCTACACCTTC	CASSLRRGGNGYTF
TRBV6-2/TRBV6-3	TRBD2	TRBJ2-1	few	TGTGCCAGCAGTTACTCTATGGTGGCGGGAGCTGGTAACAATGAGCAGTTCTTC	CASSYSMVAGAGNNEQFF
TRBV12-3/TRBV12-4	-	TRBJ2-1	many	TGTGCCAGCAGTTCGGGGTTGTCCTACAATGAGCAGTTCTTC	CASSSGLSYNEQFF
TRBV30	-	TRBJ1-1	many	TGTGCCTGGAGTGTGCTTTCGGGGCTGACAGGCGGTGAAGCTTTCTTT	CAWSVLSGLTGGEAFF
TRBV4-2	-	TRBJ2-7	many	TGTGCCAGCAGCCAACGGGGAGCCATCTACGAGCAGTACTTC	CASSQRGAIYEQYF
TRBV27	TRBD1	TRBJ2-1	many	TGTGCCAGCAGTTTACCGGGACAGGGACAGTTCTTC	CASSLPGQGQFF
TRBV27	-	TRBJ1-2	few	TGTGCCAGCAGTCCCTACTTGAGTAACTATGGCTACACCTTC	CASSPYLSNYGYTF
TRBV2	-	TRBJ2-3	many	TGTGCCAGCAGTGACCAAATATCAGGGACAGATACGCAGTATTTT	CASSDQISGTDTQYF
TRBV6-5	TRBD1	TRBJ1-5	many	TGTGCCAGCAGTTACTCGGGACAGACAAATCAGCCCCAGCATTTT	CASSYSGQTNQPQHF
TRBV5-6	TRBD2	TRBJ2-7	few	TGTGCCAGCAGCTTTGTTAGCCTAGCGGGAGACGAGCAGTACTTC	CASSFVSLAGDEQYF
TRBV9	-	TRBJ2-2	few	TGTGCCAGCAGCGTAGTGATCGACATACTTAACACCGGGGAGCTGTTTTTT	CASSVVIDILNTGELFF
TRBV9	-	TRBJ2-1	many	TGTGCCAGCAGCGTAGACAGATACAATGAGCAGTTCTTC	CASSVDRYNEQFF
TRBV2	TRBD1	TRBJ1-1	many	TGTGCCAGCAGTGGACAGGGGAGCACTGAAGCTTTCTTT	CASSGQGSTEAFF
TRBV30	-	TRBJ1-6	many	TGTGCCTGGAGGGGGAGTAATTCACCCCTCCACTTT	CAWRGSNSPLHF
TRBV20-1	-	TRBJ2-3	-	TGCAGTGCTAACCCACCAAAGGCAGGGGTGCCAGATACGCAGTATTTT	CSANPPKAGVPDTQYF
TRBV27	-	TRBJ1-5	-	TGTGCCAGCAAACCAACAGGGTATAGCAATCAGCCCCAGCATTTT	CASKPTGYSNQPQHF
TRBV6-2/TRBV6-3	TRBD1	TRBJ2-7	-	TGTGCCAGCAGCGGACAGGAGTTCGTAGCCGAGCAGTACTTC	CASSGQEFVAEQYF
TRBV19	TRBD1	TRBJ1-5	few	TGTGCCAGTAGTATCCGGGACAGCCTGGGGAGCAATCAGCCCCAGCATTTT	CASSIRDSLGSNQPQHF
TRBV9	TRBD1	TRBJ1-2	few	TGTGCCAGCACCCCCGGGACAGGGGGCTTCTATGGCTACACCTTC	CASTPGTGGFYGYTF
TRBV6-2/TRBV6-3	TRBD1	TRBJ1-5	many	TGTGCCAGCAGAACCAAGATCGGGACAGGGGGGAATCAGCCCCAGCATTTT	CASRTKIGTGGNQPQHF
TRBV30	-	TRBJ2-1	many	TGTGCCTGGAGGTACGCGAGTGGGGCCTACAATGAGCAGTTCTTC	CAWRYASGAYNEQFF
TRBV2	-	TRBJ2-6	few	TGTGCCAGCAGTCGCAGGGTCTCTGGGGCCAACGTCCTGACTTTC	CASSRRVSGANVLTF
TRBV7-2	TRBD1	TRBJ2-7	many	TGTGCCAGCAGCTTCCCCCGGGACAGGAACTACGAGCAGTACTTC	CASSFPRDRNYEQYF
TRBV5-1	TRBD1	TRBJ2-4	many	TGCGCCAGCAGCTTGAGACAGGGACGGGGAAACATTCAGTACTTC	CASSLRQGRGNIQYF
TRBV19	-	TRBJ2-3	-	TGTGCCAGTATGGACATATACACAGATATGCAGTATTTT	CASMDIYTDMQYF
TRBV20-1	TRBD1	TRBJ1-2	many	TGCAGTGCCACGACAGGGTATAACTATGGCTACACCTTC	CSATTGYNYGYTF